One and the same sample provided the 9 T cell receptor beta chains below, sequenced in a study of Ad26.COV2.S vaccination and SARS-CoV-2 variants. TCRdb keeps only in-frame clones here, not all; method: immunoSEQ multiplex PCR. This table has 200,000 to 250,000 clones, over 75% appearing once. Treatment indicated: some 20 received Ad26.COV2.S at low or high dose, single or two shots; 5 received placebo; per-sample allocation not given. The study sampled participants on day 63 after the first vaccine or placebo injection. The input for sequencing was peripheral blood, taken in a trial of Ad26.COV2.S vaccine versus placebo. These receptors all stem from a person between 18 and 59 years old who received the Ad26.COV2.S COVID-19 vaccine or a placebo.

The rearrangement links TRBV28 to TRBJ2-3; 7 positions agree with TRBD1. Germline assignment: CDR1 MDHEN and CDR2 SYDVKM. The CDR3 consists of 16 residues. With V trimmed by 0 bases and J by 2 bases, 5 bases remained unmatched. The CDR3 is CASSLWGTENTDTQYF. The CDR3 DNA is TGTGCCAGCAGTTTATGGGGGACAGAGAACACAGATACGCAGTATTTT.

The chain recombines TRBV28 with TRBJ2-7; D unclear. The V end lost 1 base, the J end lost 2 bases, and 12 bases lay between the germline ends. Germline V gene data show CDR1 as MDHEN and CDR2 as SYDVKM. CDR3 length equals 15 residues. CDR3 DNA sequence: TGTGCCAGCAGTTTATTCTGGCAGGCCACCTACGAGCAGTACTTC. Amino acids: CASSLFWQATYEQYF. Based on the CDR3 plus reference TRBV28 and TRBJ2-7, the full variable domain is DVKVTQSSRYLVKRTGEKVFLECVQDMDHENMFWYRQDPGLGLRLIYFSYDVKMKEKGDIPEGYSVSREKKERFSLILESASTNQTSMYLCASSLFWQATYEQYFGPGTRLTVT.

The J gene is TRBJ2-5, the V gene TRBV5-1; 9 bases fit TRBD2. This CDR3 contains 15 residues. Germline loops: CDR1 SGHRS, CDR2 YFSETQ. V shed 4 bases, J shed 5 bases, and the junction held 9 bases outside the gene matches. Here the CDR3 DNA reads TGCGCCAGCAGCCCCAGACTAGCGGAGGGGGAGACCCAGTACTTC. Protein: CASSPRLAEGETQYF.

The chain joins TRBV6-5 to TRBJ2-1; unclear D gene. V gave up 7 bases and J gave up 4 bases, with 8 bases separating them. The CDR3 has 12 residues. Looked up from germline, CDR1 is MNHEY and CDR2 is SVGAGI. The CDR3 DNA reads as TGTGCCAGCAAAAGGCAGTACAATGAGCAGTTCTTC. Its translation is CASKRQYNEQFF.

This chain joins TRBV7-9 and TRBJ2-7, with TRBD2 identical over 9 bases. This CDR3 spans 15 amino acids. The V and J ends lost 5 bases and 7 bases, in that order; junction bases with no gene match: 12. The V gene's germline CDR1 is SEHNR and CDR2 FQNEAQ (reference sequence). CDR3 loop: CASSPRDSGSREQYF. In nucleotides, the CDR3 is TGTGCCAGCAGCCCAAGGGATAGCGGGAGTCGAGAGCAGTACTTC.

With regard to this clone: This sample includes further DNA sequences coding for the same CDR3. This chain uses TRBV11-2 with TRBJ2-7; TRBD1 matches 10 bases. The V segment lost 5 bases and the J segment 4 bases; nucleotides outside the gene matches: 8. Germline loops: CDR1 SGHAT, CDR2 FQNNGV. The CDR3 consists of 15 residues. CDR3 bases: TGTGCCAGCAGCCCTCGGGACAGGGGAAGGTACGAGCAGTACTTC. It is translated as CASSPRDRGRYEQYF.

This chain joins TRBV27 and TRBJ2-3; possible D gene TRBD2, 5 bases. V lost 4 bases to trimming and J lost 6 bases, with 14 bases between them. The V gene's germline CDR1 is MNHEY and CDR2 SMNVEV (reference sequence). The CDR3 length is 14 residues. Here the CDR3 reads CASSSLLVADTQYF. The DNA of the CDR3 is TGTGCCAGCAGTTCCCTATTAGTAGCGGATACGCAGTATTTT.

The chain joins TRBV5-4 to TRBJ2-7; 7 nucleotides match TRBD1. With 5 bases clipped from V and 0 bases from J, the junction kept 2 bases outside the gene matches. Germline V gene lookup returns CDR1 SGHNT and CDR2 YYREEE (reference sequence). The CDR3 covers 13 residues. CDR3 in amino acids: CASRSGGSYEQYF. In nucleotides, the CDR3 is TGTGCCAGCAGGTCAGGGGGCTCCTACGAGCAGTACTTC.

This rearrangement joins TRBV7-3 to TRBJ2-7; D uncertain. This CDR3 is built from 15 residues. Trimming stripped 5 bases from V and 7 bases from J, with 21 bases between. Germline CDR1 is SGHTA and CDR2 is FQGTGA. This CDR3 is CASSLQDTPTEEQYF. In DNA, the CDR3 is TGTGCCAGCAGCCTTCAAGACACGCCGACGGAGGAGCAGTACTTC.